These T cell receptor beta chains were read from a single sample in a study of blood T cell repertoires in COVID-19. Produced via immunoSEQ multiplex PCR; TCRdb's table is partial and in-frame only. The profile shows 65,000 to 80,000 clones, around 80% of them singletons. The sample consisted of peripheral blood. These receptors originate from a human donor in a cohort sampled during active COVID-19. Both conserved end residues are part of each CDR3. The D gene is left open where the match is weak. Size values are once, few and many counts, or a class for expanded clones, and some rows have none.

>TRBJ1-6|TRBD1|14|NA|TRBV2
CASRVDRGNSPLHF
TGTGCCAGCAGGGTCGACAGGGGAAATTCACCCCTCCACTTT
>TRBJ2-7|TRBD1|16|NA|TRBV28
CASSHIDRALSYEQYF
TGTGCCAGCAGTCATATTGACAGGGCGCTCTCCTACGAGCAGTACTTC
>TRBJ2-2|NA|15|once|TRBV6-5
CASRGEGGPAGELFF
TGTGCCAGCAGGGGGGAGGGGGGGCCCGCCGGGGAGCTGTTTTTT
>TRBJ1-2|TRBD1|11|NA|TRBV10-3
CAIGQGHGYTF
TGTGCCATCGGACAGGGACATGGCTACACCTTC
>TRBJ2-3|TRBD2|15|NA|TRBV4-2
CASSRAAGGTDTQYF
TGTGCCAGCAGCCGGGCAGCGGGGGGCACAGATACGCAGTATTTT
>TRBJ1-1|TRBD1|14|NA|TRBV3-1/TRBV3-2
CASSGTGWNTEAFF
TGTGCCAGCAGTGGGACAGGGTGGAACACTGAAGCTTTCTTT
>TRBJ2-5|TRBD2|15|NA|TRBV27
CASSQTSGGRETQYF
TGTGCCAGCAGTCAAACTAGCGGGGGCCGGGAGACCCAGTACTTC
>TRBJ1-1|NA|13|NA|TRBV10-1
CASMEARNTEAFF
TGCGCCAGCATGGAGGCGCGGAACACTGAAGCTTTCTTT
>TRBJ1-1|TRBD1|16|NA|TRBV19
CASSARDRQMNTEAFF
TGTGCCAGTAGTGCCCGGGACAGACAGATGAACACTGAAGCTTTCTTT
>TRBJ1-2|NA|13|NA|TRBV12-3/TRBV12-4
CASRPDSYHGYTF
TGTGCCAGCAGGCCCGACAGTTATCATGGCTACACCTTC
>TRBJ2-7|NA|14|NA|TRBV24-1
CATSGGPGAYEQYF
TGTGCCACCAGTGGGGGGCCCGGGGCTTACGAGCAGTACTTC
>TRBJ2-3|TRBD2|17|few|TRBV7-3
CASSPSPPGLAGDTQYF
TGTGCCAGCAGCCCCTCCCCACCGGGACTAGCAGGAGATACGCAGTATTTT
>TRBJ1-4|NA|14|NA|TRBV30
CAWSVRAGEGKLFF
TGTGCCTGGAGTGTACGGGCAGGGGAAGGGAAACTGTTTTTT
>TRBJ2-3|TRBD1|15|NA|TRBV28
CASFPTGRVTDTQYF
TGTGCCAGCTTCCCGACAGGGCGGGTAACAGATACGCAGTATTTT
>TRBJ2-5|NA|14|NA|TRBV9
CASSVGSGLETQYF
TGTGCCAGCAGCGTAGGGAGCGGCCTCGAGACCCAGTACTTC
>TRBJ2-1|TRBD1|14|NA|TRBV11-3
CASSLGPYTGGQFF
TGTGCCAGCAGCTTAGGACCCTATACAGGGGGGCAGTTCTTC
>TRBJ2-7|NA|15|NA|TRBV19
CASSHNRKNSYEQYF
TGTGCCAGTAGTCACAACAGAAAAAATTCCTACGAGCAGTACTTC
>TRBJ2-1|NA|13|once|TRBV28
CASSPRSADEQFF
TGTGCCAGCAGTCCCCGGTCGGCGGATGAGCAGTTCTTC
>TRBJ1-4|TRBD1|14|NA|TRBV11-2
CASSRTGGVEKLFF
TGTGCCAGCAGCCGGACAGGGGGCGTTGAAAAACTGTTTTTT
>TRBJ1-6|NA|13|NA|TRBV28
CASSPGFNSPLHF
TGTGCCAGCAGTCCGGGATTTAATTCACCCCTCCACTTT
>TRBJ1-2|NA|15|NA|TRBV5-1
CASSLELMVPGGYTF
TGCGCCAGCAGCTTGGAATTAATGGTCCCGGGGGGCTACACCTTC
>TRBJ1-2|TRBD1|13|NA|TRBV12-3/TRBV12-4
CASSADRTYGYTF
TGTGCCAGCAGCGCGGACAGGACCTATGGCTACACCTTC
>TRBJ1-3|NA|15|NA|TRBV7-2
CASSLRGSPGNTIYF
TGTGCCAGCAGCTTACGGGGGAGCCCTGGAAACACCATATATTTT
>TRBJ1-2|NA|15|NA|TRBV19
CASSENRESGYGYTF
TGTGCCAGTAGTGAAAACAGGGAGAGTGGCTATGGCTACACCTTC
>TRBJ2-5|NA|15|NA|TRBV5-1
CASSETATRQETQYF
TGCGCCAGCAGCGAAACTGCTACGCGACAAGAGACCCAGTACTTC
>TRBJ2-3|TRBD2|16|NA|TRBV11-1
CASSLAAAGGTDTQYF
TGTGCCAGCAGCTTAGCAGCAGCGGGGGGGACGGATACGCAGTATTTT
>TRBJ1-5|NA|15|NA|TRBV7-7
CASSLKSRVGQPQHF
TGTGCTAGCAGCTTAAAATCCAGGGTTGGTCAGCCCCAGCATTTT
>TRBJ2-2|TRBD1|15|NA|TRBV19
CATRSGTENTGELFF
TGTGCCACCAGGAGTGGGACAGAGAACACCGGGGAGCTGTTTTTT
>TRBJ2-3|NA|14|NA|TRBV18
CASSPGAGVDTQYF
TGTGCCAGCTCACCCGGTGCAGGGGTGGATACGCAGTATTTT
>TRBJ1-5|NA|12|NA|TRBV28
CASRGAGQPQHF
TGTGCCAGCAGGGGGGCTGGCCAGCCCCAGCATTTT
>TRBJ2-5|NA|16|NA|TRBV5-1
CASSFQATGRGETQYF
TGCGCCAGCAGCTTCCAAGCTACAGGGAGGGGAGAGACCCAGTACTTC
>TRBJ1-5|NA|12|NA|TRBV7-9
CASSQDNQPQHF
TGTGCCAGCAGCCAGGACAATCAGCCCCAGCATTTT
>TRBJ2-7|TRBD1|14|NA|TRBV20-1
CSASILNRGHEQYF
TGCAGTGCTAGTATCCTCAACAGGGGGCACGAGCAGTACTTC
>TRBJ1-6|NA|14|NA|TRBV11-2
CASSLTAYNSPLHF
TGTGCCAGCAGCTTGACAGCGTATAATTCACCCCTCCACTTT
>TRBJ2-5|TRBD2|16|NA|TRBV15
CATSRGSGGPEETQYF
TGTGCCACCAGCAGGGGTAGCGGGGGGCCAGAAGAGACCCAGTACTTC
>TRBJ2-3|NA|14|NA|TRBV27
CASSFGGAPDTQYF
TGTGCCAGCAGTTTCGGAGGGGCCCCAGATACGCAGTATTTT
>TRBJ1-1|NA|14|NA|TRBV27
CASSRAERGTEAFF
TGTGCCAGCAGTCGGGCAGAGCGGGGCACTGAAGCTTTCTTT
>TRBJ2-3|TRBD2|16|NA|TRBV4-1
CASSQGGGGNTDTQYF
TGCGCCAGCAGCCAAGGGGGCGGGGGGAACACAGATACGCAGTATTTT
>TRBJ2-7|TRBD2|15|NA|TRBV18
CASSPSSSGSYEQYF
TGTGCCAGCTCACCATCGTCTAGCGGGTCCTACGAGCAGTACTTC
>TRBJ1-4|NA|14|NA|TRBV6-4
CASSQVDTNEKLFF
TGTGCCAGCAGCCAGGTCGATACTAATGAAAAACTGTTTTTT
>TRBJ2-3|TRBD2|16|NA|TRBV28
CASSLVAGGGTDTQYF
TGTGCCAGCAGTTTAGTAGCGGGGGGAGGCACAGATACGCAGTATTTT
>TRBJ2-7|TRBD1|16|NA|TRBV5-4
CASSRQGQGITYEQYF
TGTGCCAGCAGCAGACAGGGACAGGGAATTACCTACGAGCAGTACTTC
>TRBJ2-3|TRBD1|15|few|TRBV24-1
CATSDFSDRTDTQYF
TGTGCCACCAGTGATTTTTCGGACAGGACAGATACGCAGTATTTT
>TRBJ2-7|NA|15|NA|TRBV2
CASTATGNPNYEQYF
TGTGCCAGCACCGCCACAGGGAATCCGAACTACGAGCAGTACTTC
>TRBJ1-5|TRBD1|14|NA|TRBV5-1
CASSRGQGNQPQHF
TGCGCCAGCAGCCGCGGACAGGGGAATCAGCCCCAGCATTTT
>TRBJ2-2|NA|16|NA|TRBV24-1
CATSDPQGTGTGELFF
TGTGCCACCAGTGATCCACAGGGTACGGGGACCGGGGAGCTGTTTTTT
>TRBJ1-2|NA|14|NA|TRBV19
CASSISGVNYGYTF
TGTGCCAGTAGTATTTCAGGGGTCAACTATGGCTACACCTTC
>TRBJ2-1|TRBD1|13|NA|TRBV5-6
CASLRTGPNEQFF
TGTGCCAGCTTGCGGACAGGGCCAAATGAGCAGTTCTTC
>TRBJ2-2|NA|17|NA|TRBV7-3
CASSLMGAGNPTGELFF
TGTGCCAGCAGCTTAATGGGGGCAGGAAACCCCACCGGGGAGCTGTTTTTT
>TRBJ1-2|NA|13|NA|TRBV7-9
CASSSEADYGYTF
TGTGCCAGCAGTTCAGAGGCAGACTATGGCTACACCTTC
>TRBJ1-6|NA|13|NA|TRBV5-1
CASTDTLNSPLHF
TGCGCCAGCACCGACACTTTAAATTCACCCCTCCACTTT
>TRBJ2-1|NA|11|NA|TRBV7-9
CASSLSDEQFF
TGTGCCAGCAGCTTATCCGATGAGCAGTTCTTC
>TRBJ2-1|TRBD1|15|NA|TRBV7-9
CASSSGQGTYNEQFF
TGTGCCAGCAGCTCCGGACAGGGGACCTACAATGAGCAGTTCTTC
>TRBJ2-7|NA|13|NA|TRBV13
CASSLGSSYEQYF
TGTGCCAGCAGCCTAGGGTCGTCCTACGAGCAGTACTTC
>TRBJ1-1|NA|14|NA|TRBV11-2
CASSLSDGGTEAFF
TGTGCCAGCAGTCTGAGCGACGGGGGCACTGAAGCTTTCTTT
>TRBJ1-6|NA|16|NA|TRBV11-2
CASSLWGGEANSPLHF
TGTGCCAGCAGCTTATGGGGGGGCGAAGCTAATTCACCCCTCCACTTT
>TRBJ2-3|NA|13|NA|TRBV7-9
CASSPGSVDTQYF
TGTGCCAGCAGCCCCGGTTCGGTAGATACGCAGTATTTT
>TRBJ2-3|NA|13|NA|TRBV5-6
CASSLRGVDTQYF
TGTGCCAGCAGCTTGCGCGGGGTAGATACGCAGTATTTT